These 13 T cell receptor beta chains were all obtained from the same sample, sequenced in a study of neurological immune-mediated disorders. From the 5' RACE reads, TCRdb called clonotypes with MiXCR, one entry per CDR3 protein. The sample lists under 90,000 distinct CDR3 sequences; about 9.7% were seen once. Material for sequencing was PBMCs. These receptors all stem from a man aged 45-65 years in good health.

In this sample, this clonotype turned up many times. V is TRBV29-1 and J is TRBJ2-6, with D perhaps TRBD2 (5 bases). This CDR3 comprises 14 residues. Trimming left V 6 bases short and J 0 bases short, with 9 bases between. Germline V gives CDR1 SQVTM, CDR2 ANQGSEA. The CDR3 DNA reads as TGCAGCGTAATGGAGGTCTCTGGGGCCAACGTCCTGACTTTC. Translated, it gives CSVMEVSGANVLTF.

Many counts were recorded for this clonotype. This chain uses TRBV10-3 with TRBJ2-1, with 12 bases aligning to TRBD2. Germline trimming cut 6 bases from V and 8 bases from J; bases unmatched to any gene: 17. CDR1 and CDR2 from the germline V gene are ENHRY and SYGVKD. This CDR3 region has 18 residues. The CDR3 DNA sequence: TGTGCCATCAGATCAACCATTACTAGCGGGAGGTCATTCGATGAGCAGTTCTTC. It encodes CAIRSTITSGRSFDEQFF.

This clonotype was counted ten times or more. The rearrangement joins TRBV20-1 to TRBJ1-4, with 8 nucleotides matching TRBD1. Germline lookup yields CDR1 DFQATT and CDR2 SNEGSKA (reference sequence). This CDR3 has 14 residues. Trimming took 2 bases from V and 12 from J; bases not matched to a gene: 11. In nucleotides, the CDR3 is TGCAGTGCTAGACCCGGGACAGGAGTTGTTGAACTGTTTTTT. It translates to CSARPGTGVVELFF.

V gene TRBV7-2 combines with J gene TRBJ2-7; TRBD2 agrees at 11 bases. Germline assignment: CDR1 SGHTA and CDR2 FQGNSA. The CDR3 has 16 residues. After removal of 1 base from V and 5 bases from J, the junction contained 7 bases not matched to a gene. Written as DNA, the CDR3 is TGTGCCAGCAGCTTAGGGCCTAGCGGGGGGTGGGACGAGCAGTACTTC. It encodes CASSLGPSGGWDEQYF.

This clonotype showed up many times. This rearrangement joins TRBV29-1 to TRBJ2-1, with 9 bases lining up with TRBD2. CDR3 length: 13 residues. Germline loops: CDR1 SQVTM, CDR2 ANQGSEA. V shed 4 bases and J 5 bases; nucleotides not matched to a gene: 3. The CDR3 is CSVATSGNNEQFF. CDR3 nucleotides: TGCAGCGTTGCGACTAGCGGTAACAATGAGCAGTTCTTC.

This clonotype showed up many times. The V call is TRBV20-1, the J call TRBJ2-4; the D gene is possibly TRBD1 (6 bases). The CDR3 extends over 15 amino acids. Trimming left V 0 bases short and J 0 bases short, with 9 bases between. Germline V lookup: CDR1 DFQATT, CDR2 SNEGSKA (reference sequence). CDR3 region: CSARDQGKAKNIQYF. The DNA of the CDR3 is TGCAGTGCTAGAGATCAGGGGAAAGCCAAAAACATTCAGTACTTC.

This clonotype was recorded many times. This sequence joins TRBV5-1 and TRBJ2-1; D is perhaps TRBD1 or TRBD2 (5 bases each). Looked up from germline, CDR1 is SGHRS and CDR2 is YFSETQ. Deletions cut 4 bases from V and 0 bases from J, with 11 bases between. The CDR3 runs to 15 residues. CDR3: CASSRDEPSYNEQFF. DNA of the CDR3: TGCGCCAGCAGCCGGGACGAGCCCTCCTACAATGAGCAGTTCTTC.

This clonotype turned up a few times. The chain links TRBV6-5 to TRBJ2-1, with 10 bases that match TRBD1. V lost 0 bases and J lost 16; bases outside the gene matches: 12. Germline loops: CDR1 MNHEY, CDR2 SVGAGI. The CDR3 runs 15 residues. The CDR3 is CASSYSVTPGTGVFF. The CDR3, as DNA: TGTGCCAGCAGTTACTCCGTAACTCCCGGGACAGGGGTCTTCTTC.

The V and J genes are TRBV6-5 and TRBJ2-1; D call uncertain. The germline gives CDR1 MNHEY, CDR2 SVGAGI. Trimming removed 0 bases at V and 9 bases at J, with 15 bases between. The CDR3 spans 15 residues. The CDR3 DNA reads TGTGCCAGCAGTTACTCGATCCACCATGCGATTGAGCAGTTCTTC. Translating gives CASSYSIHHAIEQFF.

This clonotype was seen at least ten times. This rearrangement joins TRBV5-1 to TRBJ2-3; TRBD2 matches at 11 bases. The CDR3 sequence is 17 residues long. CDR1 is SGHRS, CDR2 YFSETQ, per germline. V was clipped by 0 bases and J by 4 bases; unmatched bases: 7. In DNA, the CDR3 is TGCGCCAGCAGCTTGGATAGCGGGAGGGCCCTCGCAGATACGCAGTATTTT. Its protein product is CASSLDSGRALADTQYF.

This clonotype was detected many times. The chain joins TRBV10-2 to TRBJ1-5, with D perhaps TRBD1 (5 bases). The CDR3 covers 14 residues. Germline loops: CDR1 WSHSY, CDR2 SAAADI. V shed 6 bases and J shed 3 bases, with 12 bases lying between them. Here the CDR3 reads CASRGDQNNQPQHF. Here the CDR3 DNA reads TGCGCCAGCAGAGGGGACCAAAACAATCAGCCCCAGCATTTT.

Ten or more counts support this clonotype. The chain is built from TRBV12-3 or TRBV12-4 and TRBJ2-1; 7 bases are a match to TRBD2. V shed 3 bases, J shed 2 bases, and the junction held 10 bases outside the gene matches. The CDR3 loop spans 17 amino acids. The CDR3 region is CASSFWGGTEAYNEQFF. The CDR3 DNA follows: TGTGCCAGCAGTTTTTGGGGGGGGACGGAGGCCTACAATGAGCAGTTCTTC.

This clonotype was observed many times. The chain recombines TRBV4-3 with TRBJ1-2; D perhaps matches TRBD1 (6 bases). Looked up from germline, CDR1 is LGHNA and CDR2 is YSLEER. This CDR3 is built from 13 residues. The V end lost 4 bases, the J end lost 2 bases, and 8 bases lay between the germline ends. The chain's CDR3 is CASSRTGNYGYTF. The CDR3 DNA reads as TGCGCCAGCAGCCGAACAGGGAACTATGGCTACACCTTC.